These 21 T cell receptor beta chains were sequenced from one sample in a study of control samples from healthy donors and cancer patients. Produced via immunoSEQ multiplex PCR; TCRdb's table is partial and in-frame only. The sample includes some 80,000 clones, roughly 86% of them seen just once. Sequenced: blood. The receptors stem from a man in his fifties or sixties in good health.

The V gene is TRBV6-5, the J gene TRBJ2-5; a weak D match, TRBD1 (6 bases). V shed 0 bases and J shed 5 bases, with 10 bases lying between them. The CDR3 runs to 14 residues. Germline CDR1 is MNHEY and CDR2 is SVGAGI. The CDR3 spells CASSYSIQGETQYF. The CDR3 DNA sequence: TGTGCCAGCAGTTACTCGATTCAGGGGGAGACCCAGTACTTC.

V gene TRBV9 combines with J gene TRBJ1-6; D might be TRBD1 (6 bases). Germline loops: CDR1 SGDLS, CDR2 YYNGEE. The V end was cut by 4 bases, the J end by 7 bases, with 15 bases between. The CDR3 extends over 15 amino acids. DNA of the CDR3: TGTGCCAGCAGCCCTCTCGGGGGCAGGAATTCACCCCTCCACTTT. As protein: CASSPLGGRNSPLHF.

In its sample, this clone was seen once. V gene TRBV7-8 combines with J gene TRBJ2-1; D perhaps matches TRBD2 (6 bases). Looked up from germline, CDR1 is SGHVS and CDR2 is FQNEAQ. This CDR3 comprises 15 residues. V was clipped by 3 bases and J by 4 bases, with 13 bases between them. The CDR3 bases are TGTGCCAGCAGCTTTTCGGGACTCCTATACAATGAGCAGTTCTTC. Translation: CASSFSGLLYNEQFF.

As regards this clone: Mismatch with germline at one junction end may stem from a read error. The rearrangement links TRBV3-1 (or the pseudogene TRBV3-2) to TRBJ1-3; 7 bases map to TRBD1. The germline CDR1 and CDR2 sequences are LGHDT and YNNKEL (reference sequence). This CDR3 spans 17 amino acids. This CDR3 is CAGSQRILTGIGNTIYF. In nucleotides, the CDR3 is TGTGCCGGCAGCCAACGAATACTGACAGGGATTGGAAACACCATATATTTT.

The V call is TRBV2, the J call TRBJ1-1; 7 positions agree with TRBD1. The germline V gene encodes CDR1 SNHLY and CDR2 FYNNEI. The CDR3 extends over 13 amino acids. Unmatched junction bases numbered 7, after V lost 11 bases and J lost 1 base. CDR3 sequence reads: CAGRRQGNTEAFF. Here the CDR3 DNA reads TGTGCCGGACGTAGACAGGGGAACACTGAAGCTTTCTTT.

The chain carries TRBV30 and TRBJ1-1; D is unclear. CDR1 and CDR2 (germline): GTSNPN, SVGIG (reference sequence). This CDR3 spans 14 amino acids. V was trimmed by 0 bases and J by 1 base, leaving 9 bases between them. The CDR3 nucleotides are TGTGCCTGGAGTGTATCCAGGACGAACACTGAAGCTTTCTTT. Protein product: CAWSVSRTNTEAFF.

The CDR3 reads CASSLLEGYNEQFF. CDR3 in DNA: TGTGCCAGCAGCTTACTTGAGGGTTACAATGAGCAGTTCTTC. This chain uses TRBV7-9 with TRBJ2-1, with TRBD2 as a possible D gene (5 bases). The CDR3 length is 14 residues. CDR1 SEHNR and CDR2 FQNEAQ come from the germline V gene (reference sequence). The V end was cut by 2 bases, the J end by 4 bases, with 9 bases between.

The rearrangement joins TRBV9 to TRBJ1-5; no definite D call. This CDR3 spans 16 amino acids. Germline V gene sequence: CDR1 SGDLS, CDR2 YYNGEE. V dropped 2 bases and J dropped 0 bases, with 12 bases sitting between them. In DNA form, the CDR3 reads TGTGCCAGCAGCGTTTTCAGGCGTTATAGCAATCAGCCCCAGCATTTT. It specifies CASSVFRRYSNQPQHF.

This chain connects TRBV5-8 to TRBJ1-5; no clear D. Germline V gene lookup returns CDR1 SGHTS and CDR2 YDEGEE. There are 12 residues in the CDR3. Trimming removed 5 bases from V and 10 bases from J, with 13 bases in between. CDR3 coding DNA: TGTGCCAGCAGAAGACCCGTCGGACCCCAGCATTTT. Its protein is CASRRPVGPQHF.

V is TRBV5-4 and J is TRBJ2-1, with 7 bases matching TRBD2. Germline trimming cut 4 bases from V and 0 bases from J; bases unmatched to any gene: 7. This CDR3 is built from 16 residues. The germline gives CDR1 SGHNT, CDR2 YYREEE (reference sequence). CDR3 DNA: TGTGCCAGCAGCATGAGCGGGGCCAACTCCTACAATGAGCAGTTCTTC. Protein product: CASSMSGANSYNEQFF.

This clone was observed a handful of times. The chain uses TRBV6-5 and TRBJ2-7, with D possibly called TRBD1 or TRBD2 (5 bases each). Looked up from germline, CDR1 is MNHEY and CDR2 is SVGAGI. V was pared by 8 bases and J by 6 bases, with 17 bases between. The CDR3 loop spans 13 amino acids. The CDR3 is CASRGQGKGEQYF. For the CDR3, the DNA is TGTGCCAGCCGAGGGCAGGGAAAGGGCGAGCAGTACTTC.

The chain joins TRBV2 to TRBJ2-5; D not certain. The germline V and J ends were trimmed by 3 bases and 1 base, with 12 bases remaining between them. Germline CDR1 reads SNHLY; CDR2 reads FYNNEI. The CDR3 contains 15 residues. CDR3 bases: TGTGCCAGCAGTGAGAGACCTTCACCCCAAGAGACCCAGTACTTC. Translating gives CASSERPSPQETQYF. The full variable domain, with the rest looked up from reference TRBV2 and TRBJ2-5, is EPEVTQTPSHQVTQMGQEVILRCVPISNHLYFYWYRQILGQKVEFLVSFYNNEISEKSEIFDDQFSVERPDGSNFTLKIRSTKLEDSAMYFCASSERPSPQETQYFGPGTRLLVL.

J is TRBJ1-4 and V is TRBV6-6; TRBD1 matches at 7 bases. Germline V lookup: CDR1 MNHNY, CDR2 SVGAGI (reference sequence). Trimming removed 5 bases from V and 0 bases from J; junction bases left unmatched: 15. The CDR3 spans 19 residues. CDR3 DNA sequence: TGTGCCAGCAGTCACGCCGGGACAGAGGACTCAGCAACTAATGAAAAACTGTTTTTT. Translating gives CASSHAGTEDSATNEKLFF.

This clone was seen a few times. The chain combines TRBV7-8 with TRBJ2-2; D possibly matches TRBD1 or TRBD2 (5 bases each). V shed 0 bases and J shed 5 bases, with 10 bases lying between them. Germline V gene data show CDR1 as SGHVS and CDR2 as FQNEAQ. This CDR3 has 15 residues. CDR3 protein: CASSLATGRTGELFF. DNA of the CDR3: TGTGCCAGCAGCTTAGCGACGGGACGGACCGGGGAGCTGTTTTTT.

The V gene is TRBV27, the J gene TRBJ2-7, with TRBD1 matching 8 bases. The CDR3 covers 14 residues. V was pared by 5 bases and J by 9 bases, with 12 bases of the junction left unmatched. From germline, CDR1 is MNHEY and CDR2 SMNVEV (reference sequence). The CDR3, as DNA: TGTGCCAGCAGTCCCGGACAGGGTATAAGTCGGCAGTACTTC. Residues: CASSPGQGISRQYF.

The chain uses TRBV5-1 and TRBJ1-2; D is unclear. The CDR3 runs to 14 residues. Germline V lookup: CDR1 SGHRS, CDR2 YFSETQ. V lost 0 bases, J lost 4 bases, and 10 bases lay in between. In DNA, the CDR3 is TGCGCCAGCAGCTTGGGAGAGGGCGCCTATGGCTACACCTTC. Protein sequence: CASSLGEGAYGYTF. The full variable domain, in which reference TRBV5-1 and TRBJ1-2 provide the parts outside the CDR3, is KAGVTQTPRYLIKTRGQQVTLSCSPISGHRSVSWYQQTPGQGLQFLFEYFSETQRNKGNFPGRFSGRQFSNSRSEMNVSTLELGDSALYLCASSLGEGAYGYTFGSGTRLTVV.

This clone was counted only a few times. The CDR3 here is CASSPTVGANEKLFF. In DNA form, the CDR3 reads TGCGCCAGCAGCCCCACAGTGGGGGCTAATGAAAAACTGTTTTTT. The chain couples TRBV5-1 to TRBJ1-4, with D perhaps TRBD1 (5 bases). Trimming took off 4 bases at V and 3 bases at J, with 13 bases between the two ends. The CDR3 is 15 amino acids. The V gene's germline CDR1 is SGHRS and CDR2 YFSETQ.

The CDR3 DNA follows: TGTGCCAGCACCGGGACAGGGGACAACGAGCAGTACTTC. Translated: CASTGTGDNEQYF. This chain uses TRBV7-9 with TRBJ2-7; 10 bases map to TRBD1. The J segment lost 5 bases and the V segment lost 7 bases, leaving 5 bases of the junction unmatched. Per germline, CDR1 SEHNR and CDR2 FQNEAQ (reference sequence). The CDR3 covers 13 residues.

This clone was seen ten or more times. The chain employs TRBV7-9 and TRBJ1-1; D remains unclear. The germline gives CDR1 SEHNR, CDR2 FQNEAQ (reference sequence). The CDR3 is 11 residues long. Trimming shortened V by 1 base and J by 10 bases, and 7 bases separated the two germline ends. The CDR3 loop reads CASSLGRGAFF. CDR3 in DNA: TGTGCCAGCAGCTTAGGGCGGGGAGCTTTCTTT. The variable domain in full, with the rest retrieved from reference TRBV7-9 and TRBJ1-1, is DTGVSQNPRHKITKRGQNVTFRCDPISEHNRLYWYRQTLGQGPEFLTYFQNEAQLEKSRLLSDRFSAERPKGSFSTLEIQRTEQGDSAMYLCASSLGRGAFFGQGTRLTVV.

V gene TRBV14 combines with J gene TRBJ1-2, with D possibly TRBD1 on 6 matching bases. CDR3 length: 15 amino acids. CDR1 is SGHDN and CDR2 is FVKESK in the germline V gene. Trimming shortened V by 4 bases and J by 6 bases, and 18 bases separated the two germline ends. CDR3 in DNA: TGTGCCAGCAGCCTCCGCATCGGGGGGCAGGATGGCTACACCTTC. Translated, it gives CASSLRIGGQDGYTF.

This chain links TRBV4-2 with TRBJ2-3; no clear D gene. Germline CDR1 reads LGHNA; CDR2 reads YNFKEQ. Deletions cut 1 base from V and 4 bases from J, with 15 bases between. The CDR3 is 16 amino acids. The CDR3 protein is CASSQAPIGSADTQYF. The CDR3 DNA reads TGTGCCAGCAGCCAAGCCCCGATAGGGTCGGCAGATACGCAGTATTTT.